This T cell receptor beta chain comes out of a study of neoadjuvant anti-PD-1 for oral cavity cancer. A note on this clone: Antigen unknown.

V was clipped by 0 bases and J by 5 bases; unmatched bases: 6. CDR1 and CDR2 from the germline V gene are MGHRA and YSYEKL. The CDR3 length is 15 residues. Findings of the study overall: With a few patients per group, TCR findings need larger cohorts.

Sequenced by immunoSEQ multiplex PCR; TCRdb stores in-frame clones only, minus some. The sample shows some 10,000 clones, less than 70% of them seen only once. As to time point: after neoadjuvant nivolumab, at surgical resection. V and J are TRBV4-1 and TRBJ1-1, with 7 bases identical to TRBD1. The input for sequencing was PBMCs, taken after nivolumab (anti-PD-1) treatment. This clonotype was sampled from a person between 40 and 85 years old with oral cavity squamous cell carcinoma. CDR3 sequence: CASSQDRGWRTEAFF. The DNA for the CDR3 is TGCGCCAGCAGCCAAGACAGGGGGTGGAGAACTGAAGCTTTCTTT.